This T cell receptor (beta chain) stems from a study of CD4 T cells in relation to SARS-CoV-2 and coronaviruses. Study-level background: ViraFEST: approximately 10-day antigen culture of PBMCs, then TCR beta CDR3 sequencing.

This CDR3 has 15 amino acids. The germline CDR1 and CDR2 sequences are WSHSY and SAAADI. The V end lost 6 bases, the J end lost 0 bases, and 12 bases lay between the germline ends. Before the COVID-19 pandemic, during about 2010-2018, CD4+ T cells were taken from unexposed donors. Isolation of CD4+ T cells took place after 10 days in culture. Unexposed-donor CD4+ T cells were probed with SARS-CoV-2 S/N and four cold-coronavirus spikes, cells permitting. Sequencing was performed with immunoSEQ multiplex PCR; in TCRdb, only in-frame clones are kept and a portion is missing. The sample holds some 20,000 clones, 75% to 85% seen once. To note about this clone: Its antigen remains unidentified.

This TCR was sampled from a human donor in good health. The specimen sequenced was CD4+ T cells from PBMCs, cultured in vitro. The genes are TRBV10-2 and TRBJ2-1; D unresolved. The chain's CDR3 is CASRDGLSSYNEQFF. In nucleotides, the CDR3 is TGCGCCAGCAGGGACGGCCTGAGCTCCTACAATGAGCAGTTCTTC.